A single TCR beta chain is shown here with its context. The data originate from a study of blood T cell repertoires in COVID-19. Turning to the study itself: Acute-phase and convalescent COVID-19 samples originated in the United States, Italy and Spain. PBMCs, B-cell-depleted T cells, or T cells were the source of the cDNA or gDNA that made up the material.

In the source study's methods: Cell counts per sample came from amplifying reference gene primers. Data came from immunoSEQ multiplex PCR; TCRdb stores just in-frame clones and leaves some out. The V and J calls and clone size come from that table; D and trimming were worked out from the DNA. The sample consists of about 70,000 clones, 80% to 90% of them appearing once. The sample was peripheral blood. The clonotype comes from an elderly woman with active or convalescent COVID-19.

The CDR3 region is CASSTRQAPYQETQYF. The CDR3 bases are TGTGCCAGCAGCACCAGACAGGCCCCGTACCAAGAGACCCAGTACTTC. The rearrangement uses TRBV11-3 and TRBJ2-5; D perhaps matches TRBD1 (6 bases). V lost 5 bases and J 0 bases, leaving 16 bases between the germline ends. The length of the CDR3 is 16 residues. Germline assignment: CDR1 SGHNT and CDR2 YENEEA.